This is a list of T cell receptor beta chains from one sample in a study of monozygotic twins with inflammatory bowel disease. Each CDR3 protein gets one entry in TCRdb, which reprocessed the 5' RACE reads and gives no DNA. The table for this sample gives more than 300,000 distinct CDR3 sequences. The sample comprised blood. These receptors were taken from a human donor with ulcerative colitis or Crohn's disease, or a healthy co-twin of an affected twin (not recorded which). Both conserved end residues are part of each CDR3. Fields, in order: V gene, J gene, CDR3 protein.

>TRBV7-8|TRBJ1-6
CASSRGQGSSSPLHF
>TRBV20-1|TRBJ1-1
CSAILRTTNTEAFF
>TRBV12-3/TRBV12-4|TRBJ1-2
CASSGQVNYGYTF
>TRBV27|TRBJ2-7
CASRPDGSYEQYF
>TRBV12-5|TRBJ2-1
CASGLQGYEQFF
>TRBV10-3|TRBJ2-7
CAISPRLASYEQYF
>TRBV25-1|TRBJ2-2
CDSNEYATLANTGELFF
>TRBV5-6|TRBJ1-1
CASSLGFRTAGPFF
>TRBV20-1|TRBJ1-2
CSASPGGGDYGYTF
>TRBV6-4|TRBJ1-6
CASSRSPFKLRSYNSPLHF
>TRBV27|TRBJ2-3
CASSLGPGQGPHTQYF
>TRBV12-3/TRBV12-4|TRBJ2-7
CASSPGQGFFPYEQYF
>TRBV29-1|TRBJ2-7
CSVDGGTGAYEQYF
>TRBV6-5|TRBJ2-2
CASSSPGALTGELFF
>TRBV7-9|TRBJ1-2
CASSLAAFPYGYTF
>TRBV12-3/TRBV12-4|TRBJ2-7
CASSFGSSYEQYF
>TRBV20-1|TRBJ1-5
CSAQRQGANQPQHF
>TRBV13|TRBJ2-6
CASSLMGSSGANVLTF
>TRBV7-2|TRBJ2-2
CASSLIGFRTGELFF
>TRBV6-5|TRBJ1-2
CASSYSSRGSDYGYTF
>TRBV27|TRBJ2-3
CASSLVGGARADTKYF
>TRBV7-2|TRBJ2-5
CASSLGNVRTGETQYF
>TRBV5-5|TRBJ1-1
CASSWVNTEAFF
>TRBV12-3/TRBV12-4|TRBJ2-6
CASGLTGYGANVLTF
>TRBV20-1|TRBJ1-2
CSARGRQGSSYGYTF
>TRBV6-1|TRBJ2-5
CASSEFNRGQETQYF
>TRBV20-1|TRBJ2-1
CSASLLKGTGDEQFF
>TRBV6-5|TRBJ1-2
CASSYLPPPKGYTF
>TRBV28|TRBJ2-7
CASSLYTTYEQYF
>TRBV20-1|TRBJ2-6
CSALISGANVLTF
>TRBV10-3|TRBJ2-7
CAISEGAIPSYEQYF
>TRBV5-1|TRBJ2-7
CASSVTGTYEQYF
>TRBV5-1|TRBJ1-6
CASSGEQGASYNSPLHF
>TRBV14|TRBJ2-2
CASSHPDRGLTGELFF
>TRBV7-2|TRBJ2-7
CASSLEGGGGSYEQYF
>TRBV4-2|TRBJ2-5
CASSQDRLGGQETQYF
>TRBV19|TRBJ2-7
CASSITIGYEQYF
>TRBV7-4|TRBJ1-6
CASSLTSSYNSPLHF
>TRBV5-6|TRBJ2-7
CASSLSASYEQYF
>TRBV5-6|TRBJ2-1
CASSFNRPRAYNEQFF
>TRBV6-6|TRBJ2-7
CASRAEQGANEQYF
>TRBV28|TRBJ1-2
CAAVSGTPYGYTF
>TRBV9|TRBJ1-1
CASSPPGAGPPYTEAFF
>TRBV7-8|TRBJ2-1
CASSLAAGPGVRRNEQFF
>TRBV30|TRBJ2-7
CAWSVSDLPYEQYF
>TRBV18|TRBJ1-5
CASSPTEGPRGQPQHF
>TRBV28|TRBJ2-3
CASRVPSTDTQYF
>TRBV24-1|TRBJ1-3
CATSGEANSGNTIYF
>TRBV10-3|TRBJ2-7
CAISEPETGLSSYEQYF
>TRBV6-5|TRBJ2-7
CASSYWRPGQGGEQYF
>TRBV28|TRBJ1-2
CASSLLPGQGLGYTF
>TRBV4-1|TRBJ2-1
CASSHLGNEQFF
>TRBV5-1|TRBJ2-3
CASSLFEGAFTDTQYF
>TRBV5-1|TRBJ2-1
CASSLAPPGIPSGNEQFF
>TRBV3-1|TRBJ1-6
CASSQGGLGRVRVSLHF
>TRBV7-2|TRBJ2-1
CASSLPWTALYDEQFF